These 28 T cell receptor beta chains were sequenced from one sample in a study of response to subunit inactivated influenza vaccine. Each CDR3 protein is one row after TCRdb ran MiXCR on the RT-PCR reads. The table lists 650,000 to 850,000 distinct CDR3 sequences, approximately 14% of them singletons. The source material was PBMCs from blood, sampled 14 days before vaccination. These receptors were taken from a man between 50 and 59 years old who received an inactivated influenza vaccine.

The chain joins TRBV12-3 or TRBV12-4 to TRBJ1-1, with D maybe TRBD1 (6 bases). V shed 2 bases and J shed 0 bases, with 7 bases lying between them. The CDR3 length is 14 residues. CDR3 DNA: TGTGCCAGCAGTTTATGGGGGCTGAACACTGAAGCTTTCTTT. Protein sequence: CASSLWGLNTEAFF.

The V and J genes are TRBV5-1 and TRBJ2-5; D may correspond to TRBD1 or TRBD2 (5 bases each). Germline V gene data show CDR1 as SGHRS and CDR2 as YFSETQ. With 0 bases removed from V and 5 bases from J, the gap between germline ends came to 8 bases. This CDR3 is built from 13 residues. The CDR3 DNA sequence: TGCGCCAGCAGCTTGGCGGGGACGGAGACCCAGTACTTC. Translation: CASSLAGTETQYF.

The gene calls are TRBV20-1 and TRBJ1-1; D is possibly TRBD1 (5 bases). V was cut by 3 bases and J by 4 bases, with 15 bases left in between. This CDR3 comprises 14 residues. Germline-derived CDR1 and CDR2 are DFQATT and SNEGSKA (reference sequence). The CDR3 spells CSASRQPGGTEAFF. The DNA of the CDR3 is TGCAGTGCTAGCCGACAGCCCGGTGGCACTGAAGCTTTCTTT.

This clonotype was seen more than once but under ten times. The rearrangement uses TRBV5-1 and TRBJ2-1; D perhaps matches TRBD1 (5 bases). V was clipped by 4 bases and J by 10 bases, with 12 bases between them. In germline, CDR1 is SGHRS, CDR2 YFSETQ. The CDR3 covers 12 residues. For the CDR3, the DNA is TGCGCCAGCAGCCGTACCAGGGAAGAGCAGTTCTTC. It is translated as CASSRTREEQFF.

This chain uses TRBV24-1 with TRBJ2-5; D is unclear. The CDR3 loop spans 12 amino acids. Trimming took 1 base from V and 7 from J, leaving 6 bases between them. CDR1 KGHDR and CDR2 SFDVKD come from the germline V gene. The DNA for the CDR3 is TGTGCCACCAGTGATTTAACCGGGACCCAGTACTTC. Protein sequence: CATSDLTGTQYF.

There are a few counts of this clonotype. The chain employs TRBV20-1 and TRBJ1-1; D unclear. V was clipped by 6 bases and J by 1 base, with 9 bases between them. The V gene's germline CDR1 is DFQATT and CDR2 SNEGSKA (reference sequence). The CDR3 runs 12 residues. The CDR3 sequence: CSALQQNTEAFF. In DNA, the CDR3 is TGCAGTGCGTTACAGCAGAACACTGAAGCTTTCTTT.

V is TRBV7-2 and J is TRBJ2-3; unclear D gene. Germline CDR1 and CDR2: SGHTA and FQGNSA. This CDR3 is built from 11 residues. V lost 1 base to trimming and J lost 11 bases, with 7 bases between them. The CDR3 coding sequence is TGTGCCAGCAGCTTAGGAGTGTTGCAGTATTTT. This gives the protein CASSLGVLQYF.

This clonotype has more than one count but fewer than ten. As DNA, the CDR3 is TGTGCCAGCAGTTACTCGACGGGGCTAAAGATCCGCACAGATACGCAGTATTTT. Translating gives CASSYSTGLKIRTDTQYF. The V gene is TRBV6-2 or TRBV6-3, the J gene TRBJ2-3, with D perhaps assigned TRBD1 or TRBD2 (5 bases each). Germline lookup yields CDR1 MNHEY and CDR2 SVGEGT. V was trimmed by 0 bases and J by 1 base, leaving 17 bases between them. The CDR3 consists of 18 residues.

This clonotype came up a few times. Its ends do not fully match the called genes, so a read error is possible. CDR3 nucleotide sequence: TGTGCCAGCAGGGAAGGGACAGGGGGCCTAAACACTGAAGCTTTCTTT. This translates into CASREGTGGLNTEAFF. The V gene is TRBV2, the J gene TRBJ1-1; 12 bases are a match to TRBD1. Per germline, CDR1 SNHLY and CDR2 FYNNEI. CDR3 length equals 16 residues.

This chain's CDR3 is CASSLVWDAEAFF. CDR3 in DNA: TGTGCCAGCAGCTTAGTGTGGGACGCTGAAGCTTTCTTT. V usage is TRBV7-9 and J usage is TRBJ1-1; TRBD1 might be the D (5 bases). This CDR3 spans 13 amino acids. Trimming pared 1 base from V and 6 bases from J, leaving 9 bases between. Germline values: CDR1 SEHNR, CDR2 FQNEAQ (reference sequence).

Only a few counts were recorded for this clonotype. The V gene is TRBV2, the J gene TRBJ2-7; D remains unclear. The length of the CDR3 is 14 residues. Germline V gene lookup returns CDR1 SNHLY and CDR2 FYNNEI. With 2 bases removed from V and 0 bases from J, the gap between germline ends came to 8 bases. Written as DNA, the CDR3 is TGTGCCAGCAGTGAATTGGTAGCCTCCTACGAGCAGTACTTC. Its translation is CASSELVASYEQYF.

The chain's CDR3 is CASSLKHGTAETQYF. The CDR3 DNA reads as TGCGCCAGCAGCCTAAAACACGGGACGGCAGAGACCCAGTACTTC. This chain connects TRBV4-1 to TRBJ2-5; either TRBD1 or TRBD2 may supply D (5 bases each). Trimming removed 4 bases from V and 4 bases from J, with 16 bases in between. The germline V gene has CDR1 MGHRA and CDR2 YSYEKL. The CDR3 spans 15 residues.

This clonotype occurred many times. The chain has TRBV9 and TRBJ2-2, with 9 bases matching TRBD1. V lost 3 bases to trimming and J lost 4 bases; unmatched junction nucleotides: 7. The CDR3 length is 16 residues. Germline CDR1 reads SGDLS; CDR2 reads YYNGEE. DNA for the CDR3: TGTGCCAGCAGCGCTACCGGGACAGGGTCCACCGGGGAGCTGTTTTTT. This codes for CASSATGTGSTGELFF. Using reference TRBV9 and TRBJ2-2 for the parts outside the CDR3, the full variable domain is DSGVTQTPKHLITATGQRVTLRCSPRSGDLSVYWYQQSLDQGLQFLIQYYNGEERAKGNILERFSAQQFPDLHSELNLSSLELGDSALYFCASSATGTGSTGELFFGEGSRLTVL.

This clonotype was seen at least ten times. The chain combines TRBV10-3 with TRBJ2-2; D possibly corresponds to TRBD2 (5 bases). Germline V gene sequence: CDR1 ENHRY, CDR2 SYGVKD. V gave up 10 bases and J gave up 0 bases, with 12 bases separating them. This CDR3 is built from 14 residues. CDR3 sequence reads: CATRTESNTGELFF. The CDR3 DNA is TGTGCCACCCGGACTGAATCGAACACCGGGGAGCTGTTTTTT.

This clonotype showed up just a few times. The chain employs TRBV20-1 and TRBJ2-7; 12 bases match TRBD2. The CDR3 is 15 residues long. Germline CDR1 is DFQATT and CDR2 is SNEGSKA (reference sequence). V trimming: 2 bases; J trimming: 4 bases; junction bases outside the gene matches: 6. CDR3 loop: CSARPTSGRWYEQYF. As DNA, the CDR3 is TGCAGTGCTAGACCGACTAGCGGGAGATGGTACGAGCAGTACTTC.

This clonotype was observed a few times. The chain combines TRBV12-3 or TRBV12-4 with TRBJ2-7; 9 bases line up with TRBD2. This CDR3 region has 17 residues. With 5 bases clipped from V and 2 bases from J, the junction kept 13 bases outside the gene matches. CDR3 residues: CASSPAGGRKKAYEQYF. For the CDR3, the DNA is TGTGCCAGCAGTCCAGCGGGAGGCCGAAAAAAAGCCTACGAGCAGTACTTC.

This clonotype showed up just a few times. V and J are TRBV4-2 and TRBJ2-3, with D possibly TRBD2 on 6 matching bases. Trimming took off 4 bases at V and 2 bases at J, with 19 bases between the two ends. The CDR3 consists of 17 residues. Germline values: CDR1 LGHNA, CDR2 YNFKEQ. The CDR3 spells CASSPPGTPAVTDTQYF. The CDR3 coding sequence is TGTGCCAGCAGCCCCCCTGGGACTCCAGCTGTCACAGATACGCAGTATTTT.

This clonotype was picked up a small number of times. The V and J genes are TRBV19 and TRBJ2-1; D remains unclear. Trimming stripped 3 bases from V and 7 bases from J, with 10 bases between. The length of the CDR3 is 13 residues. Germline assignment: CDR1 LNHDA and CDR2 SQIVND (reference sequence). The CDR3 nucleotides are TGTGCCAGTAGTATCTCGGCCCCTAATGAGCAGTTCTTC. Translation: CASSISAPNEQFF.

Comment on this clonotype: One base away lies a much larger clone, so this may be a sequencing read error. The chain is built from TRBV12-3 or TRBV12-4 and TRBJ2-3; D is undetermined. This CDR3 is 13 amino acids long. Trimming left V 4 bases short and J 5 bases short, with 10 bases between. In DNA form, the CDR3 reads TGTGCCAGCAGTTCTCCTTGGGGAGATACGCAGTATTTT. Protein: CASSSPWGDTQYF.

This clonotype has a handful of counts. The V and J genes are TRBV11-1 and TRBJ2-1, with a weak D call TRBD2 (6 bases). Germline lookup yields CDR1 SGHAT and CDR2 FQDESV (reference sequence). V was clipped by 5 bases and J by 10 bases, with 15 bases between them. The CDR3 sequence is 13 residues long. The DNA for the CDR3 is TGTGCCAGCAGCCTCTCTATGGGAGGAGAGCAGTTCTTC. This encodes CASSLSMGGEQFF.

At least ten counts were recorded for this clonotype. The CDR3 here is CASSDWDRANTGELFF. In DNA form, the CDR3 reads TGTGCCAGCAGTGATTGGGACAGGGCGAACACCGGGGAGCTGTTTTTT. V is TRBV25-1 and J is TRBJ2-2; 9 bases match TRBD1. There are 16 residues in the CDR3. Looked up from germline, CDR1 is MGHDK and CDR2 is SYGVNS. J gave up 0 bases and V 3 bases, and 2 bases lay outside the gene matches.

Only one count was recorded for this clonotype. V and J are TRBV5-6 and TRBJ2-5; 9 bases align to TRBD2. From germline, CDR1 is SGHDT and CDR2 YYEEEE. The trim removed 2 bases at V and 3 bases at J, leaving 8 bases unmatched. The CDR3 length is 16 residues. CDR3 nucleotide sequence: TGTGCCAGCAGCTTAGCGGGGGGCGCATGGGAAGAGACCCAGTACTTC. Its translation: CASSLAGGAWEETQYF. Based on the CDR3 plus reference TRBV5-6 and TRBJ2-5, the full variable domain is DAGVTQSPTHLIKTRGQQVTLRCSPKSGHDTVSWYQQALGQGPQFIFQYYEEEERQRGNFPDRFSGHQFPNYSSELNVNALLLGDSALYLCASSLAGGAWEETQYFGPGTRLLVL.

This chain connects TRBV6-2 or TRBV6-3 to TRBJ2-3; the match to TRBD2 covers 9 bases. Germline V gene data show CDR1 as MNHEY and CDR2 as SVGEGT. Germline trimming cut 5 bases from V and 0 bases from J; bases unmatched to any gene: 6. The CDR3 runs 16 residues. CDR3 bases: TGTGCCAGCAGTCTAGCGGGACCCTCAAGCACAGATACGCAGTATTTT. It yields the protein CASSLAGPSSTDTQYF.

The chain joins TRBV15 to TRBJ2-5; no clear D. This CDR3 region has 15 residues. CDR1 is LNHNV and CDR2 is YYDKDF in the germline V gene (reference sequence). V was cut by 0 bases and J by 2 bases, with 10 bases left in between. CDR3 in amino acids: CATSRDGAAQETQYF. The DNA for the CDR3 is TGTGCCACCAGCAGAGATGGTGCAGCTCAAGAGACCCAGTACTTC.

The sample holds a few counts of this clonotype. V is TRBV27 and J is TRBJ2-5, with 8 bases lining up with TRBD1. The trim removed 5 bases at V and 5 bases at J, leaving 10 bases unmatched. Germline V CDR1 and CDR2: MNHEY, SMNVEV (reference sequence). This CDR3 has 15 amino acids. CDR3 DNA sequence: TGTGCCAGCAGTCCTACGACAGGGGTCAGGGAGACCCAGTACTTC. It specifies CASSPTTGVRETQYF.

This clonotype was seen a few times. The CDR3 nucleotides read TGCGCCAGCAGACCGGGAGATATTACCATCCAAGATTCCTACAATGAGCAGTTCTTC. Encoded protein: CASRPGDITIQDSYNEQFF. The chain couples TRBV4-1 to TRBJ2-1, with D perhaps matching TRBD2 (6 bases). This CDR3 comprises 19 residues. The V end lost 6 bases, the J end lost 1 base, and 25 bases lay between the germline ends. From germline, CDR1 is MGHRA and CDR2 YSYEKL.

At least ten counts were recorded for this clonotype. The rearrangement uses TRBV6-6 and TRBJ2-1; D gene unclear. Trimming left V 7 bases short and J 3 bases short, with 7 bases between. In germline, CDR1 is MNHNY, CDR2 SVGAGI (reference sequence). This CDR3 region has 12 residues. In DNA form, the CDR3 reads TGTGCCAGCAAGGCCAACTACAATGAGCAGTTCTTC. It codes for CASKANYNEQFF.

V gene TRBV7-2 combines with J gene TRBJ2-5, with 7 nucleotides matching TRBD2. CDR1 is SGHTA, CDR2 FQGNSA, per germline. V lost 1 base and J lost 1; bases outside the gene matches: 3. This CDR3 has 15 residues. The CDR3 nucleotides read TGTGCCAGCAGCTTAGGGGGGGGTTTCCAAGAGACCCAGTACTTC. It codes for CASSLGGGFQETQYF.